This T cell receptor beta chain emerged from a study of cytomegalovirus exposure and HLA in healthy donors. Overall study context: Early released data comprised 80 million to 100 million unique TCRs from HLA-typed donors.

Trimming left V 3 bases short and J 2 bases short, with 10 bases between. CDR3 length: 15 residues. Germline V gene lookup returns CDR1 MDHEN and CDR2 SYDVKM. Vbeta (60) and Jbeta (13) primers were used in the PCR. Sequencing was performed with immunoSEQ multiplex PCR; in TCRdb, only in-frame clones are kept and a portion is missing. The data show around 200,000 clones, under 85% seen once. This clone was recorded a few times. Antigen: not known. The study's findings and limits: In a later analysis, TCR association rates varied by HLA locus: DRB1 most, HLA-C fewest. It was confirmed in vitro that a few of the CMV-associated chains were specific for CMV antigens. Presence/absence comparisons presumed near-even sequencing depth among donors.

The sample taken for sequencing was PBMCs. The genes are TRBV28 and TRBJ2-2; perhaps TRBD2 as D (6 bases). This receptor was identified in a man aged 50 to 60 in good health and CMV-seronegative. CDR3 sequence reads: CASSLWGLNTGELFF. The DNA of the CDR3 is TGTGCCAGCAGTTTGTGGGGACTCAACACCGGGGAGCTGTTTTTT.